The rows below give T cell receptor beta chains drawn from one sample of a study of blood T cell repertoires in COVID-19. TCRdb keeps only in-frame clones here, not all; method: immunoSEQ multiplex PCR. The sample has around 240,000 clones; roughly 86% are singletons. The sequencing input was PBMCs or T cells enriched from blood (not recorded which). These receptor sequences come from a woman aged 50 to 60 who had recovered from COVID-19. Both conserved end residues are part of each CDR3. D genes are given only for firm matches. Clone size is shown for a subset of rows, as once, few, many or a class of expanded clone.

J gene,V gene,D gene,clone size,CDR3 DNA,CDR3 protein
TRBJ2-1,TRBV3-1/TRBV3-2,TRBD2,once,TGTGCCAGCAGCCAGTTAGCGGGAGCGGGTAATGAGCAGTTCTTC,CASSQLAGAGNEQFF
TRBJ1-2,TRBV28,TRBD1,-,TGTGCCAGCAGCTCCCAAACGACAGGGACCTATGGCTACACCTTC,CASSSQTTGTYGYTF
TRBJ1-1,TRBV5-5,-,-,TGTGCCAGCAGCTTGGAGGCAGCTGAACGGGGTGCTTTCTTT,CASSLEAAERGAFF
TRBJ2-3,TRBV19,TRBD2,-,TGTGCCACCCTGACTAGCGGGAGGGCCGGGGATACGCAGTATTTT,CATLTSGRAGDTQYF
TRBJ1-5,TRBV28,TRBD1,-,TGTGCCAGCAGTCCGGGGACAGGGAAGAAGCCCCAGCATTTT,CASSPGTGKKPQHF
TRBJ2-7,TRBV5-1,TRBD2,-,TGCGCCAGCAGCTTACGGGAGGGCCTAGGCGAGCAGTACTTC,CASSLREGLGEQYF
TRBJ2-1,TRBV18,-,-,TGTGCCAGCTCACCCGGTCGGTCGGGAGCTCGGAATGAGCAGTTCTTC,CASSPGRSGARNEQFF
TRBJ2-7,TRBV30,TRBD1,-,TGTGCCTGGAGCGCATCAGGGGGTAGCTCCTACGAGCAGTACTTC,CAWSASGGSSYEQYF
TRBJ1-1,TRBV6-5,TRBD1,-,TGTGCCAGCAACCAACAGGGGGCGGGGAACACTGAAGCTTTCTTT,CASNQQGAGNTEAFF
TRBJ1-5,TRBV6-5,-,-,TGTGCCAGCAGCAGAGACAGGTATAGCAATCAGCCCCAGCATTTT,CASSRDRYSNQPQHF
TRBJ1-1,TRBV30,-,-,TGTGCCTGGGGGGGCCCTTACACTGAAGCTTTCTTT,CAWGGPYTEAFF
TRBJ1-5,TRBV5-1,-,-,TGCGCCAGCAGCTTATCCGGGAATCAGCCCCAGCATTTT,CASSLSGNQPQHF
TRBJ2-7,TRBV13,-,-,TGTGCCAGCAGCTTAGCTCAGGCCTCCTACGAGCAGTACTTC,CASSLAQASYEQYF
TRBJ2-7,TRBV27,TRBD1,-,TGTGCCAGCAGTTCCAAGGGACAGTCCTACGAGCAGTACTTC,CASSSKGQSYEQYF